Each of the 4 T cell receptor beta chains below was sequenced from the same sample in a study of PD-L1 blockade in urothelial cancer. Time point defined: pretreatment peripheral blood. Sequencing was performed with immunoSEQ multiplex PCR; in TCRdb, only in-frame clones are kept and a portion is missing. This sample carries some 71,000 clones, around 85% of them seen once, and the ten largest clones take 14% to 15%. The specimen comprised PBMCs, sampled around atezolizumab (anti-PD-L1) treatment. Source of these receptors: a man aged 60 to 75 with urothelial cancer.

This CDR3 is CASSLAATDTQYF. CDR3 coding DNA: TGTGCCAGCAGCTTAGCAGCCACAGATACGCAGTATTTT. This sequence joins TRBV7-2 and TRBJ2-3, with D uncertain. Germline V gene sequence: CDR1 SGHTA, CDR2 FQGNSA. The V end lost 0 bases, the J end lost 2 bases, and 3 bases lay between the germline ends. This CDR3 contains 13 residues.

This chain uses TRBV2 with TRBJ2-5; D uncertain. V dropped 5 bases and J dropped 5 bases, with 9 bases sitting between them. The length of the CDR3 is 12 residues. CDR1 and CDR2 (germline): SNHLY, FYNNEI. The CDR3 reads CASSQLRETQYF. The CDR3 DNA is TGTGCCAGCAGTCAACTGCGGGAGACCCAGTACTTC.

The chain uses TRBV18 and TRBJ2-2, with unresolved D. The V end lost 3 bases, the J end lost 1 base, and 9 bases lay between the germline ends. The CDR3 covers 15 residues. Germline V gene data show CDR1 as KGHSH and CDR2 as LQKENI. Here the CDR3 reads CASSPGNRNTGELFF. DNA of the CDR3: TGTGCCAGCTCACCGGGCAACAGGAACACCGGGGAGCTGTTTTTT.

The chain employs TRBV29-1 and TRBJ1-5; tentatively, D is TRBD1 (5 bases). This CDR3 contains 10 residues. The V end was cut by 8 bases, the J end by 6 bases, with 8 bases between. The germline V gene has CDR1 SQVTM and CDR2 ANQGSEA. CDR3 amino acids: CSQGTQPQHF. CDR3 DNA sequence: TGCAGCCAGGGAACTCAGCCCCAGCATTTT.